This TCR beta chain was profiled in a study of T-cell memory formation after mild COVID-19. About the study: There were largely donor-specific TCR clusters.

MiXCR, applied by TCRdb to the 5' RACE reads, yields one record per CDR3 protein. Among roughly 300,000 distinct CDR3 sequences listed, under 20% were seen once. The CDR3 sequence is 15 residues long. Trimming left V 5 bases short and J 6 bases short, with 14 bases between. CDR1 is MNHNY and CDR2 is SVGAGI in the germline V gene (reference sequence). The table lists this clonotype with a few counts. Antigen specificity is unknown. Regarding the study as a whole: Certain responding clones were present in pre-infection memory, suggesting participation of cross-reactive memory.

This chain uses TRBV6-6 with TRBJ1-6; TRBD1 might be the D (6 bases). Sequenced: PBMCs or a T cell subset sorted from them (not recorded which). The TCR originated in a man between 18 and 29 years old who had mild COVID-19 (a few samples of this study predate the infection). Cell type and time point are not known. CDR3 sequence: CASSTTGGTNSPLHF. CDR3 bases: TGTGCCAGCAGTACCACGGGGGGCACTAATTCACCCCTCCACTTT.